Listed below are T cell receptor beta chains from one sample, sequenced in a study of technical replicates of blood from several donors. Libraries were prepared by immunoSEQ multiplex PCR; TCRdb keeps only in-frame clonotypes and omits some of them. This repertoire shows around 70,000 clones, roughly 93% found once; its top ten account for 0.25%. Sequenced material: T cells isolated from PBMCs. These TCRs come from a human donor in good health. Both conserved end residues are part of each CDR3. A D gene is named only where the DNA matches it firmly. Some rows mark clone size as missing; the rest say once, few, many or name a class of expanded clone.

>TRBV27|NA|NA|TRBJ2-3
TGTGCCAGCAGTCTAGCGGCCAGGGGATTGACGCAGTATTTT
CASSLAARGLTQYF
>TRBV5-6|NA|few|TRBJ2-2
TGTGCCAGCAGCTTGGAGCCGTTCAACACCGGGGAGCTGTTTTTT
CASSLEPFNTGELFF
>TRBV7-9|NA|NA|TRBJ2-4
TGTGCCAGCCAGACAGAGCTGAAAAACATTCAGTACTTC
CASQTELKNIQYF
>TRBV2|TRBD2|NA|TRBJ2-7
TGTGCCAGCAGTGAGGGGACTAGAGGGTACGAGCAGTACTTC
CASSEGTRGYEQYF
>TRBV5-1|TRBD1|NA|TRBJ1-2
TGCGCCAGCAGCTTGGGGCCCCGACAGGGTGGCGGCTACACCTTC
CASSLGPRQGGGYTF
>TRBV2|NA|NA|TRBJ1-2
TGTGCCAGCAGATTTGGGGGCGCCTATGGCTACACCTTC
CASRFGGAYGYTF
>TRBV6-4|NA|once|TRBJ1-5
TGTGCCAGCAGTGGGGAAGTTGGTACAGGTGTCGAGCAGCCCCAGCATTTT
CASSGEVGTGVEQPQHF
>TRBV4-2|NA|NA|TRBJ2-7
TGTGCCAGCAGCCAAGAACACAGATTAGCGGACGAGCAGTACTTC
CASSQEHRLADEQYF
>TRBV28|TRBD1|NA|TRBJ1-1
TGTGCCAGTGTGGCGAGGGGGCAGAACACTGAAGCTTTCTTT
CASVARGQNTEAFF
>TRBV10-3|NA|NA|TRBJ2-2
TGTGCCATCAGTGAGTCGACCGGGACCGGGGAGCTGTTTTTT
CAISESTGTGELFF
>TRBV5-6|TRBD1|NA|TRBJ1-2
TGTGCCAGCAGCCCGAGGGACAGGGGGCTTCTTGTTGGCTACACCTTC
CASSPRDRGLLVGYTF
>TRBV30|TRBD1|NA|TRBJ1-2
TGTGCCTGGATTGATTGGACAGGGAAGGACTATGGCTACACCTTC
CAWIDWTGKDYGYTF
>TRBV7-6|TRBD1|NA|TRBJ2-2
TGTGCCAGCAGCGCACAGGGGCACACCGGGGAGCTGTTTTTT
CASSAQGHTGELFF
>TRBV18|NA|NA|TRBJ2-1
TGTGCCAGCTCACCGGCTAGCTCCTACAATGAGCAGTTCTTC
CASSPASSYNEQFF
>TRBV5-8|TRBD1|NA|TRBJ1-2
TGTGCCAGCAGCTTGAAAATTTTGACAGGGGGGAACTATGGCTACACCTTC
CASSLKILTGGNYGYTF
>TRBV30|NA|once|TRBJ1-2
TGTGCCTGGAGTGTAAATGGACTTAACTATGGCTACACCTTC
CAWSVNGLNYGYTF
>TRBV27|NA|NA|TRBJ2-1
TGTGCCAGCAGTTCGCTGCGGGACAATGAGCAGTTCTTC
CASSSLRDNEQFF
>TRBV7-2|TRBD2|few|TRBJ2-2
TGTGCCAGCAGCTTAGATGGTAGCGGGACCACCGGGGAGCTGTTTTTT
CASSLDGSGTTGELFF
>TRBV19|NA|NA|TRBJ2-1
TGTGCCAGCACGGACAGTGCCTACAATGAGCAGTTCTTC
CASTDSAYNEQFF
>TRBV19|NA|NA|TRBJ1-2
TGTGCCAGTAGTATGGAGGGGGGGACTGTGAATGGCTACACCTTC
CASSMEGGTVNGYTF
>TRBV9|NA|NA|TRBJ2-1
TGTGCCAGCAGCGTAGCTACCTACAATGAGCAGTTCTTC
CASSVATYNEQFF
>TRBV4-1|NA|NA|TRBJ2-7
TGCGCCAGCAGCCAAGATACGGGGACTTATTACGAGCAGTACTTC
CASSQDTGTYYEQYF
>TRBV6-1|NA|NA|TRBJ1-4
TGTGCCAGCAGCCCGGACAGCCCGAATGAAAAACTGTTTTTT
CASSPDSPNEKLFF
>TRBV4-1|NA|once|TRBJ2-6
TGCGCCAGCAGCCTGGAGGGGTTTTCTGGGGCCAACGTCCTGACTTTC
CASSLEGFSGANVLTF
>TRBV7-9|NA|once|TRBJ1-1
TGTGCCAGCAGCCCAAGGAGCGGTGGGGACACTGAAGCTTTCTTT
CASSPRSGGDTEAFF
>TRBV19|NA|once|TRBJ2-7
TGTGCCAGCCAACTCTCCTTGTGGAGCACCTTGCACGAGCAGTACTTC
CASQLSLWSTLHEQYF
>TRBV7-3|TRBD1|NA|TRBJ2-1
TGTGCCAGCAGCTTAGAGATGACAGGGCTGGCTGGCAATGAGCAGTTCTTC
CASSLEMTGLAGNEQFF
>TRBV9|NA|NA|TRBJ1-1
TGTGCCAGCAGCGAGCGAGACACTGAAGCTTTCTTT
CASSERDTEAFF